This TCR beta chain was sequenced for a study of blood T cell repertoires in COVID-19. For the study at large: PBMCs, B-cell-depleted T cells, or T cells provided the cDNA or gDNA that made up the material.

Patients of the Seattle cohort, enrolled during active infection, were followed longitudinally. Trimming cost V 2 bases and J 6 bases, with 14 bases left between them. This CDR3 is 14 amino acids long. The V gene's germline CDR1 is MNHEY and CDR2 SVGAGI. As originally analysed: Cell counts per sample came from amplifying reference gene primers. Sequencing was performed with immunoSEQ multiplex PCR; in TCRdb, only in-frame clones are kept and a portion is missing. The V and J calls and clone size come from that table; D and trimming were worked out from the DNA. Altogether 410,000 or so clones are present, roughly 90% being singletons, with the ten largest covering roughly 1.5%.

The V call is TRBV6-5, the J call TRBJ2-7, with D perhaps matching TRBD1 (6 bases). The receptor comes from a woman between 40 and 55 years old with COVID-19, enrolled during active disease. Sequencing was performed on peripheral blood. As DNA, the CDR3 is TGTGCCAGCAGTTACGGCCAGGGGTTAGCCGAGCAGTACTTC. It encodes CASSYGQGLAEQYF.